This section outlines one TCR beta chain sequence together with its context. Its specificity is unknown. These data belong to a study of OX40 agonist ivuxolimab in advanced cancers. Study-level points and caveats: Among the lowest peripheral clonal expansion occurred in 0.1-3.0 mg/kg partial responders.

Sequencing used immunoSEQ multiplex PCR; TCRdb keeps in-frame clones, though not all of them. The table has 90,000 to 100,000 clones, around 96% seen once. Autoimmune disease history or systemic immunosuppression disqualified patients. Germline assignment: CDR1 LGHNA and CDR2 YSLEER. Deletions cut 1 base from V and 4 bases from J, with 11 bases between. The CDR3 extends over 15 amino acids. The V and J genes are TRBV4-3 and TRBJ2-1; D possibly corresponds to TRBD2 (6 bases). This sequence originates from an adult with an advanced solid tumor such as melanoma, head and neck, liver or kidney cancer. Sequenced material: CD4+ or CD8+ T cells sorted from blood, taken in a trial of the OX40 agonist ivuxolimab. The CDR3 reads CASSQGVSGYNEQFF. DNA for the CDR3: TGCGCCAGCAGCCAAGGCGTTAGCGGATACAATGAGCAGTTCTTC.